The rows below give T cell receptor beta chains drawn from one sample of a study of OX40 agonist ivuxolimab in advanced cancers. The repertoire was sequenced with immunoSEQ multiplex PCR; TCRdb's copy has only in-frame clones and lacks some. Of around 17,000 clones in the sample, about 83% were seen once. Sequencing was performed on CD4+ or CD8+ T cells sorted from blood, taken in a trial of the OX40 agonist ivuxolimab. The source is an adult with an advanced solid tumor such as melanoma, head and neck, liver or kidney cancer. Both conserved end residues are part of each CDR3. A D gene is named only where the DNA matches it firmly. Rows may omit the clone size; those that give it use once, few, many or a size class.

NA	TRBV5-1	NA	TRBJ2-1	TGCGCCAGCAGCTTGGTAGGGGTGAGGAACAATGAGCAGTTCTTC	CASSLVGVRNNEQFF
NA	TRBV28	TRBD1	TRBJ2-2	TGTGCCAGCAGTTTATCGGGTGGACAGGGTGGCACCGGGGAGCTGTTTTTT	CASSLSGGQGGTGELFF
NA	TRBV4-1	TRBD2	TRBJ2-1	TGCGCCAGCAGCCAAATACTAGCGCCCTTGGATCTTTACAATGAGCAGTTCTTC	CASSQILAPLDLYNEQFF
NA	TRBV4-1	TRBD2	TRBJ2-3	TGCGCCAGCAGCCAAGGACTAGCGAACACAGATACGCAGTATTTT	CASSQGLANTDTQYF
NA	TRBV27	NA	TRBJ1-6	TGTGCCAGCAAAGGATCCTATAATTCACCCCTCCGCTTT	CASKGSYNSPLRF
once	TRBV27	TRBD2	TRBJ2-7	TGTGCCAGCAGCGGACTAGCGGGATTACTGTACTTC	CASSGLAGLLYF
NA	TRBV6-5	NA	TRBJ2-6	TGTGCCAGCAGTTACGGGCTCTCTGGGGCCAACGTCCTGACTTTC	CASSYGLSGANVLTF
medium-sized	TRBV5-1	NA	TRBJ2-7	TGCGCCAGCAGGGCGGGGCAGGAGCAGTACTTC	CASRAGQEQYF
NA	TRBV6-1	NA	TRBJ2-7	TGTGCCAGCACGGGATATGCGTACGAGCAGTACTTC	CASTGYAYEQYF
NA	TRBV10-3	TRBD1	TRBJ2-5	TGTGCCATCAGTGAGTCGGGACAGGGGGCGGATGAGCAGTACTTC	CAISESGQGADEQYF
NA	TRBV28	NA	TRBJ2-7	TGTGCCAGCAGCCATTCTCTGGCAGTCGGCACCTACGAGCAGTACTTC	CASSHSLAVGTYEQYF
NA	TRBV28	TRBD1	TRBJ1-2	TGTGCCAGCAGTTTATGGGGAACAGGGGCGGACTATGGCTACACCTTC	CASSLWGTGADYGYTF
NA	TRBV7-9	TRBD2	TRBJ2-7	TGTGCCAGCAGCTTAGGGGGAGGGAGGGAGCAGTACTTC	CASSLGGGREQYF
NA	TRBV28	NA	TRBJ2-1	TGTGCCAGCAGTCGGGTCTTCGCTGAGCAGTTCTTC	CASSRVFAEQFF
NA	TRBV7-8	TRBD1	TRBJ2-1	TGTGCCAGCAGCTGGACAGGAAACAATGAGCAGTTCTTC	CASSWTGNNEQFF
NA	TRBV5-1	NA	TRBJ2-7	TGTGCCAGCAGCCCACCATCACTACGGGGCGAGCAGTACTTC	CASSPPSLRGEQYF
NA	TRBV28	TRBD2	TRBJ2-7	TGTGCCAGCAGAGAAGCGGGAGATATAAACGAGCAGTACTTC	CASREAGDINEQYF
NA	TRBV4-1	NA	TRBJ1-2	TGCGCCAGCAGCCAGACTGCCCAGGGGATCGGAAATGGCTACACCTTC	CASSQTAQGIGNGYTF
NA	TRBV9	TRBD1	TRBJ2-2	TGTGCCAGCAGCCGGACGCAGGGGGAGAGAACCGGGGAGCTGTTTTTT	CASSRTQGERTGELFF
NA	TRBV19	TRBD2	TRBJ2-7	TGTGCCAGTAGTATAGCGGGAGGCCCACTCTCCTACGAGCAGTACTTC	CASSIAGGPLSYEQYF
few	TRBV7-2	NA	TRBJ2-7	TGTGCCAGCAGCTTAGTGGGGGATCTCTACGAGCAGTACTTC	CASSLVGDLYEQYF